These 32 T cell receptor beta chains were all obtained from the same sample, sequenced in a study of shared clonotypes between healthy human individuals. Using immunoSEQ multiplex PCR, the repertoire was profiled, and TCRdb retains in-frame clones only, with some absent. The table has around 1.9 million clones, just under 95% seen once. Naive CD8 isolation took CD45RO-negative cells positively selected for CCR7 and excluded terminally differentiated effector memory CD45RA+ cells. The sequencing input was naive CD8+ T cells from PBMCs. The receptors here all came from a man between 18 and 29 years old in good health. Some clones in this sample may be carry-over from other donors' samples.

The chain joins TRBV28 to TRBJ2-5; a weak D match, TRBD2 (6 bases). The CDR3 runs to 13 residues. V was cut by 7 bases and J by 1 base, with 10 bases left in between. Germline V gene data show CDR1 as MDHEN and CDR2 as SYDVKM. The CDR3 here is CASNQRAQETQYF. The CDR3 DNA reads as TGTGCCAGCAACCAGCGGGCCCAAGAGACCCAGTACTTC.

This chain uses TRBV4-1 with TRBJ2-1; the match to TRBD2 covers 10 bases. V lost 1 base, J lost 5 bases, and 8 bases stayed unmatched. Germline V gives CDR1 MGHRA, CDR2 YSYEKL. The CDR3 spans 17 residues. CDR3 loop: CASSQAPLAGVNNEQFF. In DNA form, the CDR3 reads TGCGCCAGCAGCCAAGCCCCTCTAGCGGGAGTTAACAATGAGCAGTTCTTC.

This chain links TRBV27 with TRBJ1-4; 10 nucleotides line up with TRBD1. CDR1 is MNHEY, CDR2 SMNVEV, per germline (reference sequence). CDR3 size: 14 residues. V was clipped by 6 bases and J by 6 bases; unmatched bases: 4. CDR3 residues: CASSRQGAYEKLFF. Written as DNA, the CDR3 is TGTGCCAGCAGCAGACAGGGGGCGTATGAAAAACTGTTTTTT. Full variable domain (outside the CDR3, taken from reference TRBV27 and TRBJ1-4): EAQVTQNPRYLITVTGKKLTVTCSQNMNHEYMSWYRQDPGLGLRQIYYSMNVEVTDKGDVPEGYKVSRKEKRNFPLILESPSPNQTSLYFCASSRQGAYEKLFFGSGTQLSVL.

This sequence joins TRBV28 and TRBJ2-3; a weak D match, TRBD2 (5 bases). Trimming cost V 1 base and J 1 base, with 27 bases left between them. This CDR3 is built from 21 residues. The germline V gene encodes CDR1 MDHEN and CDR2 SYDVKM. CDR3 nucleotide sequence: TGTGCCAGCAGTTTATACCTAAGAAATGGTGGCCCGGGGTGGGGCACAGATACGCAGTATTTT. This translates into CASSLYLRNGGPGWGTDTQYF.

The rearrangement joins TRBV2 to TRBJ2-7; TRBD2 matches at 14 bases. Germline V CDR1 and CDR2: SNHLY, FYNNEI. Trimming took 7 bases from V and 5 from J; bases not matched to a gene: 1. This CDR3 has 13 amino acids. The DNA of the CDR3 is TGTGCCAGCACGGGACTAGCGGGAGACGAGCAGTACTTC. Protein product: CASTGLAGDEQYF.

This chain links TRBV28 with TRBJ2-2; 8 nucleotides match TRBD1. The germline V gene has CDR1 MDHEN and CDR2 SYDVKM. Losses at the gene ends were 7 bases for V and 8 bases for J; bases not matched to a gene: 27. The CDR3 has 20 amino acids. The CDR3 here is CASTLRSLRTGSGLEGELFF. In nucleotides, the CDR3 is TGTGCCAGCACCCTGAGGTCCTTACGGACAGGGTCAGGTTTGGAAGGGGAGCTGTTTTTT.

The rearrangement links TRBV10-2 to TRBJ2-7, with D possibly matching TRBD1 (6 bases). Per the germline V gene, CDR1 is WSHSY and CDR2 is SAAADI. V lost 7 bases and J 5 bases, leaving 21 bases between the germline ends. The CDR3 covers 15 residues. The CDR3 coding sequence is TGCGCCAGCACCGACCTAGAGCAGGGGAACAACGAGCAGTACTTC. Protein sequence: CASTDLEQGNNEQYF.

The chain combines TRBV7-2 with TRBJ2-1; D is unclear. V was clipped by 8 bases and J by 8 bases, with 10 bases between them. Looked up from germline, CDR1 is SGHTA and CDR2 is FQGNSA. The CDR3 loop spans 11 amino acids. CDR3 sequence reads: CASLPPDEQFF. As DNA, the CDR3 is TGTGCCAGCTTGCCGCCGGATGAGCAGTTCTTC.

The chain combines TRBV7-2 with TRBJ1-1; D is ambiguous. CDR1 and CDR2 (germline): SGHTA, FQGNSA. This CDR3 region has 14 residues. The V end was cut by 5 bases, the J end by 1 base, with 11 bases between. The chain's CDR3 is CASSGLKENTEAFF. The DNA for the CDR3 is TGTGCCAGCAGCGGATTGAAAGAGAACACTGAAGCTTTCTTT.

The J gene is TRBJ2-5, the V gene TRBV13; no definite D call. The V end was cut by 1 base, the J end by 8 bases, with 11 bases between. Germline CDR1 reads PRHDT; CDR2 reads FYEKMQ (reference sequence). The CDR3 runs 13 residues. CDR3 in DNA: TGTGCCAGCAGCTTAGACTACGATGGAACCCAGTACTTC. Protein sequence: CASSLDYDGTQYF.

The chain combines TRBV27 with TRBJ2-3; 11 positions agree with TRBD2. The length of the CDR3 is 17 residues. Germline values: CDR1 MNHEY, CDR2 SMNVEV (reference sequence). Unmatched junction bases numbered 9, after V lost 3 bases and J lost 4 bases. This chain's CDR3 is CASSFGTIAGGPDTQYF. DNA of the CDR3: TGTGCCAGCAGTTTCGGGACTATAGCGGGAGGGCCAGATACGCAGTATTTT.

The V call is TRBV6-1, the J call TRBJ2-1, with TRBD2 identical over 11 bases. V lost 4 bases to trimming and J lost 4 bases; unmatched junction nucleotides: 3. CDR3 length equals 15 residues. Germline V gives CDR1 MNHNS, CDR2 SASEGT. The CDR3 DNA sequence: TGTGCCAGCAGTGCGGGACTAGCGGCGTACAATGAGCAGTTCTTC. Translated: CASSAGLAAYNEQFF.

This clone has a single count. This chain connects TRBV27 to TRBJ1-2; the D gene is possibly TRBD1 (5 bases). CDR1 and CDR2 (germline): MNHEY, SMNVEV (reference sequence). The V and J ends lost 6 bases and 5 bases respectively, with 22 bases between them. The CDR3 totals 16 residues. Written as DNA, the CDR3 is TGTGCCAGCAGAGGGGTACCGGGACTTCTATCTTATGGCTACACCTTC. Encoded protein: CASRGVPGLLSYGYTF.

This chain uses TRBV28 with TRBJ2-7, with 8 bases fitting TRBD2. V was pared by 3 bases and J by 3 bases, with 7 bases of the junction left unmatched. Germline CDR1 reads MDHEN; CDR2 reads SYDVKM. The CDR3 runs 15 residues. CDR3 region: CASSFGAGAFYEQYF. CDR3 nucleotide sequence: TGTGCCAGCAGTTTTGGAGCGGGAGCCTTCTACGAGCAGTACTTC.

The V and J genes are TRBV30 and TRBJ2-3, with 13 bases lining up with TRBD2. The CDR3 is made up of 16 amino acids. Trimming removed 3 bases from V and 3 bases from J; junction bases left unmatched: 6. Germline assignment: CDR1 GTSNPN and CDR2 SVGIG (reference sequence). CDR3 in amino acids: CAWSARLAGGTDTQYF. Here the CDR3 DNA reads TGTGCCTGGAGCGCTAGACTAGCGGGAGGAACAGATACGCAGTATTTT.

As concerns this clone: This sample includes further DNA sequences coding for the same CDR3. This chain joins TRBV19 and TRBJ2-7; 8 nucleotides line up with TRBD2. J lost 2 bases, V lost 3 bases, and 3 bases had no gene match. The CDR3 length is 14 residues. CDR1 LNHDA and CDR2 SQIVND come from the germline V gene (reference sequence). The chain's CDR3 is CASSIPGRAYEQYF. The CDR3 DNA follows: TGTGCCAGTAGTATTCCCGGGAGGGCCTACGAGCAGTACTTC.

J is TRBJ1-2 and V is TRBV18; D might be TRBD1 (5 bases). The germline V gene has CDR1 KGHSH and CDR2 LQKENI. Trimming stripped 3 bases from V and 4 bases from J, with 12 bases between. The CDR3 is 14 amino acids. The CDR3 spells CASSPPRTFYGYTF. CDR3 bases: TGTGCCAGCTCACCTCCAAGGACATTCTATGGCTACACCTTC.

V usage is TRBV7-9 and J usage is TRBJ2-1; no definite D call. The germline V and J ends were trimmed by 7 bases and 3 bases, with 10 bases remaining between them. CDR1 and CDR2 from the germline V gene are SEHNR and FQNEAQ (reference sequence). The CDR3 length is 13 residues. CDR3 residues: CASTIPNYNEQFF. As DNA, the CDR3 is TGTGCCAGCACCATCCCTAACTACAATGAGCAGTTCTTC.

The V gene is TRBV13, the J gene TRBJ2-7, with TRBD2 as a possible D gene (6 bases). CDR1 is PRHDT and CDR2 is FYEKMQ in the germline V gene (reference sequence). There are 14 residues in the CDR3. Deletions cut 5 bases from V and 6 bases from J, with 17 bases between. The CDR3 region is CASSPNRGYTEQYF. Here the CDR3 DNA reads TGTGCCAGCAGCCCGAACCGGGGGTACACCGAGCAGTACTTC. Filled out from reference TRBV13 and TRBJ2-7, the complete variable domain reads AAGVIQSPRHLIKEKRETATLKCYPIPRHDTVYWYQQGPGQDPQFLISFYEKMQSDKGSIPDRFSAQQFSDYHSELNMSSLELGDSALYFCASSPNRGYTEQYFGPGTRLTVT.

This chain links TRBV2 with TRBJ1-1, with no clear D. Deletions cut 2 bases from V and 8 bases from J, with 18 bases between. CDR3 length: 15 residues. Germline V gene data show CDR1 as SNHLY and CDR2 as FYNNEI. This chain's CDR3 is CASSESSGLYGEAFF. In DNA, the CDR3 is TGTGCCAGCAGTGAAAGTAGTGGCCTCTATGGGGAAGCTTTCTTT.

As for this clone: Distinct nucleotide sequences in the sample also encode this CDR3. The chain links TRBV5-1 to TRBJ2-1; D unclear. The CDR3 extends over 13 amino acids. V lost 2 bases, J lost 5 bases, and 8 bases lay in between. Germline V gene lookup returns CDR1 SGHRS and CDR2 YFSETQ. Here the CDR3 DNA reads TGCGCCAGCAGCTTAGCTGGCAACAATGAGCAGTTCTTC. This translates into CASSLAGNNEQFF.

The chain is built from TRBV5-8 and TRBJ1-4; D is unresolved. CDR3 length: 13 residues. Germline CDR1 reads SGHTS; CDR2 reads YDEGEE. V was trimmed by 6 bases and J by 5 bases, leaving 11 bases between them. CDR3 in amino acids: CASTVPPNEKLFF. CDR3 DNA: TGTGCCAGCACCGTTCCCCCCAATGAAAAACTGTTTTTT.

Turning to this clone: The sample contains more than one DNA sequence encoding this CDR3. The gene calls are TRBV9 and TRBJ2-7, with 12 nucleotides matching TRBD1. CDR1 and CDR2 from the germline V gene are SGDLS and YYNGEE. Losses at the gene ends were 0 bases for V and 7 bases for J; bases not matched to a gene: 2. The CDR3 extends over 14 amino acids. For the CDR3, the DNA is TGTGCCAGCAGCGTAGGGGACAGGGGGCTTGAGCAGTACTTC. The encoded protein is CASSVGDRGLEQYF.

V gene TRBV9 combines with J gene TRBJ1-1, with no clear D. V lost 4 bases, J lost 3 bases, and 16 bases lay in between. The CDR3 contains 15 residues. Per the germline V gene, CDR1 is SGDLS and CDR2 is YYNGEE. In DNA, the CDR3 is TGTGCCAGCAGCCCGTCCAAGGATAGAGACACTGAAGCTTTCTTT. It translates to CASSPSKDRDTEAFF.

This chain uses TRBV5-4 with TRBJ2-3; D perhaps matches TRBD2 (7 bases). Trimming removed 1 base from V and 3 bases from J, with 12 bases in between. Looked up from germline, CDR1 is SGHNT and CDR2 is YYREEE (reference sequence). This CDR3 region has 15 residues. CDR3 coding DNA: TGTGCCAGCAGCTTGCGTGGGAGGGGGACAGATACGCAGTATTTT. The encoded protein is CASSLRGRGTDTQYF.

This clone has a handful of counts. The identical CDR3 is also encoded by other nucleotide sequences in the sample. The chain carries TRBV30 and TRBJ1-1; a weak D match, TRBD1 (6 bases). Germline V lookup: CDR1 GTSNPN, CDR2 SVGIG (reference sequence). The CDR3 runs to 13 residues. V was trimmed by 0 bases and J by 5 bases, leaving 10 bases between them. The CDR3 region has the DNA TGTGCCTGGAGTGTAGGGGGGCGGACTGAAGCTTTCTTT. It codes for CAWSVGGRTEAFF.

V gene TRBV4-2 combines with J gene TRBJ2-7; TRBD2 is a possible D gene (6 bases). CDR1 LGHNA and CDR2 YNFKEQ come from the germline V gene. With 1 base removed from V and 5 bases from J, the gap between germline ends came to 12 bases. This CDR3 has 14 residues. For the CDR3, the DNA is TGTGCCAGCAGCCAAGGGAGGGTTCCCCACGAGCAGTACTTC. Translation gives CASSQGRVPHEQYF.

The chain is built from TRBV13 and TRBJ2-5, with 8 bases identical to TRBD1. Trimming cost V 5 bases and J 2 bases; bases outside gene matches: 7. Germline CDR1 and CDR2: PRHDT and FYEKMQ (reference sequence). The CDR3 contains 15 residues. The CDR3 coding sequence is TGTGCCAGCAGCCCTGCGGGGACAGGACAAGAGACCCAGTACTTC. Protein product: CASSPAGTGQETQYF.

This chain uses TRBV7-9 with TRBJ2-5, with 9 positions matching TRBD1. The ends lost 5 bases at V and 5 bases at J; junction bases unmatched: 9. CDR3 length equals 15 residues. Per the germline V gene, CDR1 is SEHNR and CDR2 is FQNEAQ (reference sequence). CDR3 amino acids: CASSPEGQGGETQYF. The CDR3 coding sequence is TGTGCCAGCAGCCCAGAGGGACAGGGAGGTGAGACCCAGTACTTC.

The gene calls are TRBV10-1 and TRBJ2-7; TRBD1 matches at 7 bases. This CDR3 has 15 residues. Germline-derived CDR1 and CDR2 are WNHNN and SYGVQD (reference sequence). Trimming at V came to 2 bases and at J to 0 bases, leaving 4 bases not matched to a gene. DNA of the CDR3: TGCGCCAGCAGTGAGCCTCGGACAGGCTCCTACGAGCAGTACTTC. This sequence encodes CASSEPRTGSYEQYF.

This clone came up once. V and J are TRBV4-2 and TRBJ2-5; 7 bases are a match to TRBD1. TRBJ2-7 explains the end of the DNA better; the J call may be wrong. Germline CDR1 and CDR2: LGHNA and YNFKEQ. This CDR3 spans 14 amino acids. Written as DNA, the CDR3 is TGTGCCAGCAGCCAAGCCAGGGGGTCCTACGAGCAGTACTTC. It codes for CASSQARGSYEQYF.

V gene TRBV27 combines with J gene TRBJ1-1, with D uncertain. Trimming removed 7 bases at V and 4 bases at J, with 22 bases between. The CDR3 is 16 amino acids. Germline CDR1 MNHEY, CDR2 SMNVEV (reference sequence). CDR3 in amino acids: CASTPSAGDLSTEAFF. CDR3 bases: TGTGCCAGCACCCCATCCGCCGGGGATTTGAGCACTGAAGCTTTCTTT.